This T cell receptor (beta chain) was identified in a study of shared clonotypes between healthy human individuals. General observations from the study: Researchers sampled only blood; tissue repertoires likely differ.

Donors, healthy HIV-negative adults, lacked recent acute infections or vaccinations. As processed by the authors: Without quality scores, immunoSEQ junctional reads could not be filtered like full-length reads. The method was immunoSEQ multiplex PCR; TCRdb's version includes in-frame clones alone and lacks a portion of them. Clone size and V and J calls were adopted from that table, with D and trimming inferred from the DNA. The sample shows 450,000 to 650,000 clones, around 78% of them seen only once. The CDR3 spans 15 residues. V was cut by 6 bases and J by 0 bases, with 12 bases left in between. Per the germline V gene, CDR1 is MDHEN and CDR2 is SYDVKM. For this clone: The antigen is undetermined.

Sequencing input: PBMCs. This TCR came from a woman aged 35 to 49 in good health. Some clones in this sample may be carry-over from other donors' samples. The V gene is TRBV28, the J gene TRBJ1-5; a weak D match, TRBD1 (5 bases). The CDR3 region is CASSWGGHSNQPQHF. The DNA of the CDR3 is TGTGCCAGCAGCTGGGGGGGTCATAGCAATCAGCCCCAGCATTTT.